This T cell receptor (beta chain) was identified in a study of T cell clonality in common variable immunodeficiency. Study-level findings and limits: CVID subjects shared fewer TCRbeta clones than healthy controls did.

This clone was picked up many times. Its antigen is not identified. The sequence runs out 3 residues before the end of the CDR3; the remainder is reconstructed from the germline J gene. Data came from immunoSEQ multiplex PCR; TCRdb stores just in-frame clones and leaves some out. This repertoire holds about 35,000 clones, and none appear only once. This CDR3 is 16 amino acids long. The ends were cut back, 2 bases at V and 2 bases at J, with 14 bases in the middle. Germline lookup yields CDR1 LNHDA and CDR2 SQIVND (reference sequence). The rearrangement joins TRBV19 to TRBJ2-3, with a tentative D call TRBD2 (5 bases). Sequences were obtained from peripheral blood mononuclear cells. This clonotype originated in a person aged 18 to 70 in good health. The sequenced part of the CDR3 DNA is TGTGCCAGTAGTATACACCCGGAGCGGCCCACAGATACG. Protein sequence: CASSIHPERPTDT. The entire CDR3 protein reads CASSIHPERPTDTQYF.